The clone carrying this T cell receptor beta chain has a count of ten or more. The antigen is undetermined. V was shortened by 3 bases and J by 9 bases, with 6 bases between the two germline ends. In germline, CDR1 is SQVTM, CDR2 ANQGSEA. CDR3 size: 10 residues. This sample is drawn from a study of blood T cells in healthy people across ages. Study-wide results and caveats: It was the long-lived donors that had more naive CD4+ cells and higher diversity than aged donors. With age, beta diversity per million T cells declined roughly linearly, significantly by 40.

Next came a second PCR, run for 7 to 11 cycles, which used a sample-barcoded 5' primer along with a J-beta primer mix. From each sample, at least 3 million paired-end reads containing CDR3 were obtained. Each CDR3 protein gets one entry after TCRdb re-called the 5' RACE reads with MiXCR. The table shows roughly 1,300,000 distinct CDR3 sequences, with 45% to 70% occurring only once. Each sample yielded at least 6.5 million isolated PBMCs. The chain couples TRBV29-1 to TRBJ2-1; D perhaps matches TRBD2 (5 bases). The origin of this receptor is a man between 18 and 35 years old in good health. Sequenced sample: blood. The CDR3 sequence: CSVDRGEQFF. The CDR3 DNA follows: TGCAGCGTTGATCGGGGTGAGCAGTTCTTC.